The entry below gives a single TCR beta chain sequence along with its context. Authors' methods: How many nucleated cells were present was estimated from reference gene primer amplification. Libraries were prepared by immunoSEQ multiplex PCR; TCRdb keeps only in-frame clonotypes and omits some of them. The V and J calls and clone size were taken over from that table, and D and trimming were inferred from the DNA. The data show about 75,000 clones, 88% seen once. Looked up from germline, CDR1 is SGDLS and CDR2 is YYNGEE. With 0 bases clipped from V and 2 bases from J, the junction kept 6 bases outside the gene matches. This CDR3 is 16 amino acids long. The entry originates in a study of blood T cell repertoires in COVID-19. Across the study: Sites in the United States, Italy and Spain provided acute and convalescent COVID-19 samples. T cells, B-cell-depleted T cells, or PBMCs supplied cDNA or gDNA.

V gene TRBV9 combines with J gene TRBJ2-3; 7 bases align to TRBD2. This receptor was taken from a human donor in a cohort sampled during active COVID-19. Sequenced: peripheral blood. CDR3 DNA: TGTGCCAGCAGCGTAGGGCTAGCGGTATTCACAGATACGCAGTATTTT. This codes for CASSVGLAVFTDTQYF. The variable domain in full, with the rest retrieved from reference TRBV9 and TRBJ2-3, is DSGVTQTPKHLITATGQRVTLRCSPRSGDLSVYWYQQSLDQGLQFLIQYYNGEERAKGNILERFSAQQFPDLHSELNLSSLELGDSALYFCASSVGLAVFTDTQYFGPGTRLTVL.